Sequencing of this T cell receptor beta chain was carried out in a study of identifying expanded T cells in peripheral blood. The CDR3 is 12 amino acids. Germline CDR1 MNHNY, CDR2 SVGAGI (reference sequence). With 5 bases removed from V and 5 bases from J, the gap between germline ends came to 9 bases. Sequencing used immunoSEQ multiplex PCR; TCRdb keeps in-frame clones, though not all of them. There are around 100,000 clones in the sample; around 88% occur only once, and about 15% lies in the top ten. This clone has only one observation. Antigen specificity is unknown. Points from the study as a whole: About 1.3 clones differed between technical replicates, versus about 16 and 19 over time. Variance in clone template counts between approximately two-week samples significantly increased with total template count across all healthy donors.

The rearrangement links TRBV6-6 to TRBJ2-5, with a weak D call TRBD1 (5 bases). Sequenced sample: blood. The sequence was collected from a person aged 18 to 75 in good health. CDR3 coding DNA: TGTGCCAGCAGTACCAACAGGGAGACCCAGTACTTC. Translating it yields CASSTNRETQYF.